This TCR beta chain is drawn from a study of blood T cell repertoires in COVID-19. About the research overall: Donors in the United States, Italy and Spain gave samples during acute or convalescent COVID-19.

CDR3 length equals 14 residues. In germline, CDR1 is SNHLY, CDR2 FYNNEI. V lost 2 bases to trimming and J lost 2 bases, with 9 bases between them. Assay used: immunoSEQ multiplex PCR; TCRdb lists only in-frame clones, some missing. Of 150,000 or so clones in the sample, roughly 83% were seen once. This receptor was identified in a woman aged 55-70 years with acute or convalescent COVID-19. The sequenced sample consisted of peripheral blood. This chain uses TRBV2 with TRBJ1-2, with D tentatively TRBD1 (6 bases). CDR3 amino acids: CASSEIQGNYGYTF. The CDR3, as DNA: TGTGCCAGCAGTGAAATCCAGGGGAACTATGGCTACACCTTC.